Included here is one T cell receptor beta chain sequence, with context. The antigen is undetermined. Reverse transcription of extracted RNA yielded cDNA, which provided the sequencing template. Libraries were prepared by immunoSEQ multiplex PCR; TCRdb keeps only in-frame clonotypes and omits some of them. The sample records roughly 32,000 clones, 62% being singletons. Researchers gathered lesional scalp punch biopsies and peripheral blood from patients with alopecia areata. Sorting of CD4+ and CD8+ T cells was performed on PBMCs. The data were taken from a study of CD8+ T cells in alopecia areata. In germline, CDR1 is LGHNA, CDR2 YSLEER. CDR3 length: 18 amino acids. The trim removed 0 bases at V and 0 bases at J, leaving 9 bases unmatched. Findings of the study overall: Researchers reported that TCR sharing among patients proved less clear than in mice, possibly HLA-linked. Among the cells sequenced in scalp samples are also the resident alphabeta T cells of normal skin.

This receptor was identified in a human donor with alopecia areata. This chain uses TRBV4-3 with TRBJ1-2, with 8 bases aligning to TRBD1. Source material: NKG2D-high CD8+ T cells sorted from blood. CDR3 sequence reads: CASSQDSTGGTTNYGYTF. As DNA, the CDR3 is TGCGCCAGCAGCCAAGATAGCACAGGGGGTACTACTAACTATGGCTACACCTTC.